This T cell receptor beta chain stems from a study of cytomegalovirus exposure and HLA in healthy donors. Turning to the study itself: In terms of ancestry, the Caucasian-associated cluster contained about four fifths of the 398 genotyped donors.

Primers for the PCR totalled 60 Vbeta and 13 Jbeta. Sequenced by immunoSEQ multiplex PCR; TCRdb stores in-frame clones only, minus some. This sample has about 130,000 clones; approximately 80% occur once, and the top ten carry about 0.74%. Trimming left V 0 bases short and J 3 bases short, with 9 bases between. The CDR3 totals 14 residues. Germline V CDR1 and CDR2: SGHRS, YFSETQ. Healthy bone marrow donors made up the cohort. This chain links TRBV5-1 with TRBJ1-1, with D unclear. This TCR was recovered from a man between 18 and 29 years old in good health and CMV-seronegative. The source material was PBMCs. CDR3 DNA: TGCGCCAGCAGCTTGGTTCCGGGGTACACTGAAGCTTTCTTT. This codes for CASSLVPGYTEAFF.